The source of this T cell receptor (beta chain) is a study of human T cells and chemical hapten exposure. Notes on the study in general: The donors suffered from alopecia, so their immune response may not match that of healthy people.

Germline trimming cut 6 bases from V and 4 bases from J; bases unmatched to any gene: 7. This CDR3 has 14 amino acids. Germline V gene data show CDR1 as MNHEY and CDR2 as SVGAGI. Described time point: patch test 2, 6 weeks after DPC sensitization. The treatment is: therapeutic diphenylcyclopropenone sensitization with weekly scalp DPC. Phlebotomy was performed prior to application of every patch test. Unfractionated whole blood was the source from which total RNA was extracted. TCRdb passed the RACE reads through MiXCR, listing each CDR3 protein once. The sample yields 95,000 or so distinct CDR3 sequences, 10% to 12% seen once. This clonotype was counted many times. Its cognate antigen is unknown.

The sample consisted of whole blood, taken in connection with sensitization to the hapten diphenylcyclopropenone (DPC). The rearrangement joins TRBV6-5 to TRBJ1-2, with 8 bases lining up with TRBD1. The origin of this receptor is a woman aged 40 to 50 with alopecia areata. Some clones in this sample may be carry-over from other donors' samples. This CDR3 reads CASRGTGGGYGYTF. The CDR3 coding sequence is TGTGCCAGCAGGGGAACAGGGGGGGGCTATGGCTACACCTTC.